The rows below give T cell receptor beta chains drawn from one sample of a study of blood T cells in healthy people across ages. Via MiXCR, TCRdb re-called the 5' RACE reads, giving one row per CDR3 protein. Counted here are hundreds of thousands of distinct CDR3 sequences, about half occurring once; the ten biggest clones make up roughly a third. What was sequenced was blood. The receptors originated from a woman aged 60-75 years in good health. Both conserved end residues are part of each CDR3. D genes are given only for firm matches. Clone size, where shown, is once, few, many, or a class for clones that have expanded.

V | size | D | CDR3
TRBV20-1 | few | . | CSARDKGVSYNEQFF
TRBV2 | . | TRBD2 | CASGDRLAANTGELFF
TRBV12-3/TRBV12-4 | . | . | CASGLTASTDTQYF
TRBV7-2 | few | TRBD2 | CASSRGLADSYEQYF
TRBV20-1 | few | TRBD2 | CSAKRSGLAKNIQYF
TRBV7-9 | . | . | CASSLSGYNEQYF
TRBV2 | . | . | CASSTPQSSYEQYF
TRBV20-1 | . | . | CSASDAPLSYEQYF
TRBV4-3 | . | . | CASSPSGGLLPSSYEQYF
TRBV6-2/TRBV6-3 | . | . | CASSYSSGQFEQYF
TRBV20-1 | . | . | CSAASGIREQYF
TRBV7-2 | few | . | CASSLLQGGYTGELFF
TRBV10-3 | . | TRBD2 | CAISERASGRGETQYF
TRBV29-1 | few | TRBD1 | CSSWTGGEQYF
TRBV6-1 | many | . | CASSEVRMNTEAFF
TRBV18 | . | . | CASSQARPSEQYF
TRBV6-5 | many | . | CASTTLERIAYEQYF
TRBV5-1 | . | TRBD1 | CASSSSGQSNEKLFF
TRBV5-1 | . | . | CVSSLVGGDGELFF
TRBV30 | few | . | CAWSVGPGQSRSGYTF
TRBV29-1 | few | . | CSVEGGEFF
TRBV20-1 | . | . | CSARDMGVRETRYF
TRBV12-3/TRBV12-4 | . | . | CASSFPLRWGYTF
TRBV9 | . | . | CASSVVGSFYNEQFF
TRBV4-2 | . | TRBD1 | CASSRKQGDGYTF
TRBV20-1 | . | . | CSARDQARGNTEAFF
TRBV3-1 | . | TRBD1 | CASSQAPDRALYF
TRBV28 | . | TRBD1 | CASRRTGSNSGYTF
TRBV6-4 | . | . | CASSDAENSLCTF
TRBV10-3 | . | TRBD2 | CAISDGSGRAPEQYF
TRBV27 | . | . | CASSLTNYAGIYGYTF
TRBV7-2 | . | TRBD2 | CASRTPGRKSDTQYF
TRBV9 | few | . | CASSPGLTSHEQYF
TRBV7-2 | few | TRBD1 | CASSKRTGKVESSYNEQFF
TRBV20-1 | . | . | CSASGIKGDEQFF
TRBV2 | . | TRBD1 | CASSKGDSDEKLFF
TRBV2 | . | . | CASSEGSRAYGYTF